A single sample is the source of the 17 T cell receptor beta chains below, sequenced in a study of T cells in Graves' hyperthyroidism and ophthalmopathy. The TCR beta CDR3 regions underwent amplification using RNA transcripts as the source. With the HTBI primer set, the TCR CDR3 went through a first round of RT-PCR. MiXCR, run by TCRdb on the multiplex PCR reads, gives a single entry per CDR3 protein. The sample holds 400,000 to 600,000 distinct CDR3 sequences; approximately 16% are singletons and the top ten take around 32%. Sequences were obtained from blood. The receptors come from a woman in her 30s with Graves' ophthalmopathy.

The sample holds a few counts of this clonotype. This chain uses TRBV28 with TRBJ1-2, with a weak D call TRBD1 (5 bases). Germline V lookup: CDR1 MDHEN, CDR2 SYDVKM. The CDR3 has 13 amino acids. Trimming stripped 9 bases from V and 0 bases from J, with 11 bases between. As DNA, the CDR3 is TGTGCCAGTGACAGCTTAGCTAACTATGGCTACACCTTC. It encodes CASDSLANYGYTF.

This clonotype was observed at least ten times. This rearrangement joins TRBV5-1 to TRBJ2-4; 8 bases match TRBD2. This CDR3 is built from 15 residues. The germline gives CDR1 SGHRS, CDR2 YFSETQ. V was pared by 1 base and J by 6 bases, with 6 bases of the junction left unmatched. The CDR3 sequence is CASSLSSGQANIQYF. The CDR3, as DNA: TGCGCCAGCAGCTTGTCTAGCGGGCAGGCAAACATTCAGTACTTC. The variable domain in full, with the rest retrieved from reference TRBV5-1 and TRBJ2-4, is KAGVTQTPRYLIKTRGQQVTLSCSPISGHRSVSWYQQTPGQGLQFLFEYFSETQRNKGNFPGRFSGRQFSNSRSEMNVSTLELGDSALYLCASSLSSGQANIQYFGAGTRLSVL.

The rearrangement joins TRBV5-1 to TRBJ2-1; maybe TRBD2 (5 bases). Germline CDR1 SGHRS, CDR2 YFSETQ. V lost 8 bases to trimming and J lost 0 bases, with 12 bases between them. The CDR3 has 14 residues. CDR3 loop: CASRTQSSYNEQFF. DNA of the CDR3: TGCGCCAGTAGGACTCAATCCTCCTACAATGAGCAGTTCTTC.

This clonotype has just a few counts. This rearrangement joins TRBV7-3 to TRBJ1-2, with 9 positions matching TRBD1. The germline gives CDR1 SGHTA, CDR2 FQGTGA. V was pared by 3 bases and J by 1 base, with 3 bases of the junction left unmatched. The CDR3 is 15 residues long. CDR3 coding DNA: TGTGCCAGCAGCTTCGGGACAGGGTTTAACTATGGCTACACCTTC. It codes for CASSFGTGFNYGYTF.

The sample holds many counts of this clonotype. The V call is TRBV28, the J call TRBJ2-5; a weak D match, TRBD2 (5 bases). The V end lost 9 bases, the J end lost 0 bases, and 8 bases lay between the germline ends. The CDR3 sequence is 12 residues long. Germline assignment: CDR1 MDHEN and CDR2 SYDVKM. CDR3 protein: CASERNQETQYF. The CDR3 DNA sequence: TGTGCCAGTGAGCGGAACCAAGAGACCCAGTACTTC.

V is TRBV25-1 and J is TRBJ2-4; 11 nucleotides line up with TRBD1. The length of the CDR3 is 17 residues. The germline V gene encodes CDR1 MGHDK and CDR2 SYGVNS. V was clipped by 7 bases and J by 8 bases; unmatched bases: 16. This CDR3 is CASKAPADRGHMDIQYF. In nucleotides, the CDR3 is TGTGCCAGCAAAGCCCCCGCGGACAGGGGGCATATGGACATTCAGTACTTC. The full variable domain, rest sourced from reference TRBV25-1 and TRBJ2-4, is EADIYQTPRYLVIGTGKKITLECSQTMGHDKMYWYQQDPGMELHLIHYSYGVNSTEKGDLSSESTVSRIRTEHFPLTLESARPSHTSQYLCASKAPADRGHMDIQYFGAGTRLSVL.

This clonotype turned up a few times. The V and J genes are TRBV19 and TRBJ2-2; D remains ambiguous. The ends were cut back, 1 base at V and 0 bases at J, with 9 bases in the middle. The CDR3 is made up of 16 amino acids. Germline CDR1 LNHDA, CDR2 SQIVND (reference sequence). The CDR3 nucleotides are TGTGCCAGTAGTATAGGGACGGGTGCGAACACCGGGGAGCTGTTTTTT. Amino acid sequence: CASSIGTGANTGELFF.

The V gene is TRBV6-4, the J gene TRBJ1-2, with D possibly TRBD1 on 6 matching bases. The germline V gene encodes CDR1 MRHNA and CDR2 SNTAGT. The CDR3 spans 17 residues. Trimming cost V 6 bases and J 4 bases, with 24 bases left between them. CDR3 coding DNA: TGTGCCAGCAGACCCGCTGGTTGGGAACAGGGACTCTATGGCTACACCTTC. It encodes CASRPAGWEQGLYGYTF.

As concerns this clonotype: This may be a read error: a much more frequent sequence differs by one nucleotide. V gene TRBV10-3 combines with J gene TRBJ2-5; no clear D gene. Germline CDR1 reads ENHRY; CDR2 reads SYGVKD. The V end was cut by 6 bases, the J end by 2 bases, with 13 bases between. This CDR3 has 14 residues. The CDR3 is CAIRVSSEQETQYF. In DNA, the CDR3 is TGTGCCATCAGAGTCTCTTCGGAGCAAGAGACCCAGTACTTC.

This clonotype was observed a handful of times. The gene calls are TRBV5-1 and TRBJ1-3; 7 nucleotides match TRBD1. The CDR3 runs to 15 residues. Germline values: CDR1 SGHRS, CDR2 YFSETQ. J lost 0 bases, V lost 6 bases, and 6 bases had no gene match. This chain's CDR3 is CASKGQASSGNTIYF. CDR3 nucleotide sequence: TGCGCCAGCAAAGGACAGGCCAGCTCTGGAAACACCATATATTTT. The variable domain in full, with the rest retrieved from reference TRBV5-1 and TRBJ1-3, is KAGVTQTPRYLIKTRGQQVTLSCSPISGHRSVSWYQQTPGQGLQFLFEYFSETQRNKGNFPGRFSGRQFSNSRSEMNVSTLELGDSALYLCASKGQASSGNTIYFGEGSWLTVV.

This clonotype was picked up many times. The rearrangement links TRBV12-3 or TRBV12-4 to TRBJ2-3; D not certain. The CDR3 has 11 amino acids. V was cut by 9 bases and J by 4 bases, with 8 bases left in between. The DNA for the CDR3 is TGTGCCAGTGAATTGGCAGATACGCAGTATTTT. Its protein product is CASELADTQYF.

In its sample, this clonotype was seen many times. The chain couples TRBV15 to TRBJ2-1; D might be TRBD1 or TRBD2, each matching 5 bases. Trimming left V 1 base short and J 1 base short, with 11 bases between. Germline-derived CDR1 and CDR2 are LNHNV and YYDKDF (reference sequence). CDR3 length: 16 residues. CDR3 nucleotide sequence: TGTGCCACCAGCAGAGGAGGGGCCTCTTCCTACAATGAGCAGTTCTTC. As protein: CATSRGGASSYNEQFF.

This clonotype has a count of ten or more. V and J are TRBV18 and TRBJ2-7, with 8 bases aligning to TRBD1. Germline V lookup: CDR1 KGHSH, CDR2 LQKENI. V shed 3 bases, J shed 6 bases, and the junction held 10 bases outside the gene matches. The CDR3 has 15 amino acids. The CDR3 reads CASSPTGQVQGEQYF. As DNA, the CDR3 is TGTGCCAGCTCACCTACGGGACAGGTTCAGGGCGAGCAGTACTTC.

This clonotype was found many times. This chain uses TRBV6-2 or TRBV6-3 with TRBJ2-5, with a weak D call TRBD1 (5 bases). The V gene's germline CDR1 is MNHEY and CDR2 SVGEGT. This CDR3 region has 17 residues. The V and J ends lost 2 bases and 1 base respectively, with 17 bases between them. The DNA of the CDR3 is TGTGCCAGCAGTTACCCTAAATCGACAGATTTCCAAGAGACCCAGTACTTC. Translation gives CASSYPKSTDFQETQYF.

This rearrangement joins TRBV5-1 to TRBJ2-2; the D gene is possibly TRBD2 (5 bases). V lost 0 bases, J lost 3 bases, and 9 bases lay in between. The germline V gene encodes CDR1 SGHRS and CDR2 YFSETQ. The CDR3 is 15 amino acids. CDR3 DNA sequence: TGCGCCAGCAGCTTGGCCAGGACTCACACCGGGGAGCTGTTTTTT. As protein: CASSLARTHTGELFF.

This clonotype was detected ten times or more. The rearrangement links TRBV20-1 to TRBJ2-3; 11 nucleotides align to TRBD2. The germline gives CDR1 DFQATT, CDR2 SNEGSKA (reference sequence). The CDR3 is 15 residues long. The ends lost 6 bases at V and 4 bases at J; junction bases unmatched: 9. The CDR3: CSALSGREAADTQYF. In DNA, the CDR3 is TGCAGTGCCCTTAGCGGGAGGGAGGCGGCAGATACGCAGTATTTT.

This clonotype was found a few times. The chain links TRBV24-1 to TRBJ1-4, with D unclear. This CDR3 contains 16 residues. Germline V lookup: CDR1 KGHDR, CDR2 SFDVKD. V lost 2 bases and J lost 5, with 14 bases in between. The CDR3 DNA is TGTGCCACCAGTGATTCCGGACTCGGGAGGAATGAAAAACTGTTTTTT. It is translated as CATSDSGLGRNEKLFF.